Listed here are 2 T cell receptor beta chains from one sample, sequenced in a study of blood T cell repertoires in COVID-19. Here immunoSEQ multiplex PCR was the method, and the copy in TCRdb shows in-frame clones only, minus some. The sample contains about 120,000 clones, roughly four fifths of which appear only once. Sequenced material: peripheral blood. The receptors were gathered from a man aged 30 to 39 with COVID-19, enrolled during active disease.

The chain couples TRBV24-1 to TRBJ2-1; TRBD2 matches 8 bases. V lost 5 bases to trimming and J lost 8 bases; unmatched junction nucleotides: 7. This CDR3 has 14 residues. Per germline, CDR1 KGHDR and CDR2 SFDVKD. The CDR3 reads CATSGAGGTYEQFF. DNA of the CDR3: TGTGCCACCAGTGGTGCGGGAGGCACGTATGAGCAGTTCTTC.

This chain links TRBV5-5 with TRBJ2-3; no firm D call. This CDR3 is 15 amino acids long. V lost 0 bases, J lost 0 bases, and 8 bases lay in between. Germline V lookup: CDR1 SGHKS, CDR2 YYEKEE (reference sequence). The CDR3 bases are TGTGCCAGCAGCTTGGACTCTGCTAGCACAGATACGCAGTATTTT. Protein sequence: CASSLDSASTDTQYF.